This T cell receptor beta chain was sequenced during a study of PD-1 blockade in classical Hodgkin lymphoma. Study conclusions and caveats: CD4+ but not CD8+ TCR diversity rose significantly by C4D1.

The repertoire was sequenced with immunoSEQ multiplex PCR; TCRdb's copy has only in-frame clones and lacks some. Among about 66,000 clones listed, about 70% were seen once. Worth noting for this clone: What it binds is not known.

V lost 4 bases and J lost 4; bases outside the gene matches: 14. CDR3 size: 17 residues. Germline V gene sequence: CDR1 SGHNT, CDR2 YYREEE (reference sequence). Every patient relapsed after autologous stem cell transplantation, and brentuximab vedotin exposure varied. The chain is built from TRBV5-4 and TRBJ2-7, with 10 bases aligning to TRBD2. The source of this sequence is a human donor with classical Hodgkin lymphoma. The sample here was peripheral blood mononuclear cells (PBMCs), taken before the second cycle of nivolumab. CDR3 region: CASSQEAASGRGYEQYF. DNA for the CDR3: TGTGCCAGCAGCCAAGAAGCAGCTAGCGGGAGAGGGTACGAGCAGTACTTC.